The 23 T cell receptor beta chains reported below all come from one sample, sequenced in a study of T cell repertoires in cytomegalovirus infection. One entry per CDR3 protein results from TCRdb running MiXCR on the reads. The sample consists of around 490,000 distinct CDR3 sequences, about 30% of them appearing once. Sequenced: PBMCs. These receptors came from a human donor in good health (CMV status not recorded). Some clones in this sample may be carry-over from other donors' samples.

Comment on this clonotype: A read error may account for a junction end that differs from germline. The CDR3 DNA follows: TGCGCCAGCAACTTGGGGGTAGGAATCGTCACTGAAGCTTTCTTT. It encodes CASNLGVGIVTEAFF. The chain couples TRBV5-1 to TRBJ1-1; D might be TRBD1 (5 bases). The CDR3 totals 15 residues. Germline loops: CDR1 SGHRS, CDR2 YFSETQ.

This chain joins TRBV6-2 or TRBV6-3 and TRBJ2-3; D not resolved. The CDR3 runs to 15 residues. In germline, CDR1 is MNHEY, CDR2 SVGEGT. Trimming shortened V by 6 bases and J by 0 bases, and 13 bases separated the two germline ends. CDR3 sequence (DNA): TGTGCCAGCAGACGAGCCGGGCAGAGCACAGATACGCAGTATTTT. This codes for CASRRAGQSTDTQYF.

The chain links TRBV19 to TRBJ1-2, with D tentatively TRBD1 (5 bases). Germline CDR1 and CDR2: LNHDA and SQIVND (reference sequence). V shed 7 bases and J shed 3 bases, with 12 bases lying between them. The CDR3 is made up of 13 amino acids. CDR3 DNA sequence: TGTGCCAGTACCATGGGGGGGGACTATGGCTACACCTTC. Its translation is CASTMGGDYGYTF.

The chain has TRBV12-3 or TRBV12-4 and TRBJ2-7, with a possible D match to TRBD2 (6 bases). The CDR3 has 14 amino acids. Trimming removed 6 bases at V and 5 bases at J, with 17 bases between. The CDR3 DNA reads TGTGCCAGCAGCCGCGGCGGAGGGACCAACGAGCAGTACTTC. This gives the protein CASSRGGGTNEQYF.

The gene calls are TRBV18 and TRBJ2-7; perhaps TRBD1 as D (6 bases). The V end was cut by 3 bases, the J end by 1 base, with 10 bases between. The CDR3 extends over 14 amino acids. Germline V gene data show CDR1 as KGHSH and CDR2 as LQKENI. The CDR3: CASSPTDSSYEQYF. CDR3 sequence (DNA): TGTGCCAGCTCACCTACGGACAGTTCCTACGAGCAGTACTTC.

This clonotype was counted many times. The J gene is TRBJ2-3, the V gene TRBV7-8; D may be TRBD2 (6 bases). The germline gives CDR1 SGHVS, CDR2 FQNEAQ. The V end was cut by 3 bases, the J end by 6 bases, with 10 bases between. The CDR3 has 13 amino acids. In DNA, the CDR3 is TGTGCCAGCAGCTTGTCGGGGGAGGATACGCAGTATTTT. Amino acids: CASSLSGEDTQYF.

The chain joins TRBV2 to TRBJ2-7, with 9 bases lining up with TRBD2. Germline CDR1 reads SNHLY; CDR2 reads FYNNEI. V lost 6 bases and J lost 0; bases outside the gene matches: 12. The CDR3 has 17 residues. The CDR3 DNA reads as TGTGCCAGCAGATCCGGGACTAGCAGAATCGACTCCTACGAGCAGTACTTC. It yields the protein CASRSGTSRIDSYEQYF.

In its sample, this clonotype was seen a few times. The chain carries TRBV12-3 or TRBV12-4 and TRBJ1-1, with D possibly matching TRBD1 (5 bases). The CDR3 runs to 11 residues. Trimming left V 4 bases short and J 11 bases short, with 11 bases between. Here the CDR3 reads CASSWGGSAFF. The CDR3 DNA is TGTGCCAGCAGTTGGGGGGGTTCGGCTTTCTTT.

Ten or more counts support this clonotype. The chain links TRBV7-2 to TRBJ2-3; 8 bases match TRBD2. The ends lost 1 base at V and 4 bases at J; junction bases unmatched: 7. Germline-derived CDR1 and CDR2 are SGHTA and FQGNSA. There are 16 residues in the CDR3. CDR3 sequence: CASSLVGLAVADTQYF. The CDR3, as DNA: TGTGCCAGCAGCTTAGTAGGACTAGCTGTCGCAGATACGCAGTATTTT.

The sample holds a few counts of this clonotype. The V gene is TRBV2, the J gene TRBJ2-7, with 10 bases identical to TRBD1. V trimming: 5 bases; J trimming: 6 bases; junction bases outside the gene matches: 4. The germline gives CDR1 SNHLY, CDR2 FYNNEI. This CDR3 is built from 13 residues. This chain's CDR3 is CASSRDRGPEQYV. CDR3 coding DNA: TGTGCCAGCAGTCGAGACAGGGGGCCCGAGCAGTACGTC.

This rearrangement joins TRBV23-1 to TRBJ2-6; D is unresolved. TRBV23-1 is classed as an ORF, of uncertain function. This CDR3 has 18 residues. V lost 0 bases and J lost 0, with 12 bases in between. The CDR3 coding sequence is TGCGCCAGCAGTCAATCGGCCAGTACCTACTCTGGGGCCAACGTCCTGACTTTC. It encodes CASSQSASTYSGANVLTF.

A few counts support this clonotype. The chain uses TRBV15 and TRBJ2-3; 9 bases map to TRBD2. CDR1 is LNHNV, CDR2 YYDKDF, per germline (reference sequence). CDR3 length: 16 residues. V lost 3 bases and J lost 1; bases outside the gene matches: 5. The CDR3 protein is CATSSLAGPRTDTQYF. The CDR3 nucleotides read TGTGCCACCAGCAGCCTAGCGGGACCCCGCACAGATACGCAGTATTTT. Together with reference TRBV15 and TRBJ2-3, the CDR3 gives the full variable domain: DAMVIQNPRYQVTQFGKPVTLSCSQTLNHNVMYWYQQKSSQAPKLLFHYYDKDFNNEADTPDNFQSRRPNTSFCFLDIRSPGLGDTAMYLCATSSLAGPRTDTQYFGPGTRLTVL.

The table lists this clonotype with many counts. The gene calls are TRBV6-5 and TRBJ2-5, with 7 bases fitting TRBD1. This CDR3 has 18 amino acids. Per the germline V gene, CDR1 is MNHEY and CDR2 is SVGAGI. V was clipped by 2 bases and J by 2 bases; unmatched bases: 14. CDR3: CASSYEATKGARQETQYF. As DNA, the CDR3 is TGTGCCAGCAGTTACGAAGCCACAAAGGGGGCACGGCAAGAGACCCAGTACTTC.

The table lists this clonotype with many counts. The chain links TRBV7-2 to TRBJ2-5; D is perhaps TRBD1 or TRBD2 (5 bases each). Germline-derived CDR1 and CDR2 are SGHTA and FQGNSA. This CDR3 region has 13 residues. V was clipped by 3 bases and J by 3 bases, with 8 bases between them. CDR3 bases: TGTGCCAGCAGCTTTCAGGGAGAAGAGACCCAGTACTTC. Its translation: CASSFQGEETQYF.

The chain recombines TRBV27 with TRBJ1-2; 7 bases align to TRBD1. The V gene's germline CDR1 is MNHEY and CDR2 SMNVEV (reference sequence). This CDR3 has 14 residues. Losses at the gene ends were 8 bases for V and 8 bases for J; bases not matched to a gene: 14. This CDR3 is CASRATGTIGGYTF. CDR3 sequence (DNA): TGTGCCAGCCGCGCGACAGGGACGATAGGAGGCTACACCTTC.

This sequence joins TRBV11-3 and TRBJ2-5; TRBD2 is a possible D gene (6 bases). This CDR3 contains 15 residues. V shed 5 bases and J shed 3 bases, with 16 bases lying between them. Germline values: CDR1 SGHNT, CDR2 YENEEA. The CDR3 is CASSRQGLQKETQYF. As DNA, the CDR3 is TGTGCCAGCAGCCGCCAGGGACTCCAGAAAGAGACCCAGTACTTC.

The genes are TRBV29-1 and TRBJ2-3; 8 nucleotides line up with TRBD2. J was trimmed by 2 bases and V by 7 bases; bases with no gene match: 17. CDR3 length: 17 residues. Germline loops: CDR1 SQVTM, CDR2 ANQGSEA. The CDR3 DNA reads as TGCAGCGAGTGGGGGAGACTAGCGAGTGGGAACACAGATACGCAGTATTTT. It specifies CSEWGRLASGNTDTQYF.

This clonotype was picked up a small number of times. J is TRBJ2-1 and V is TRBV6-1; TRBD2 agrees at 9 bases. CDR1 and CDR2 (germline): MNHNS, SASEGT. This CDR3 spans 15 amino acids. Trimming took 5 bases from V and 5 from J; bases not matched to a gene: 7. The CDR3 loop is CASSYPLAGHNEQFF. The CDR3 bases are TGTGCCAGCAGTTACCCCCTAGCGGGGCACAATGAGCAGTTCTTC.

This clonotype was seen many times. The chain uses TRBV7-2 and TRBJ2-2; D is perhaps TRBD2 (6 bases). Germline V gives CDR1 SGHTA, CDR2 FQGNSA. V lost 2 bases to trimming and J lost 6 bases, with 10 bases between them. The CDR3 spans 14 residues. CDR3 nucleotide sequence: TGTGCCAGCAGCTTATGGCGGGGTGCCGGGGAGCTGTTTTTT. As protein: CASSLWRGAGELFF.

The chain employs TRBV5-4 and TRBJ1-6; 7 nucleotides match TRBD1. The CDR3 spans 15 residues. The V segment lost 4 bases and the J segment 4 bases; nucleotides outside the gene matches: 5. Germline lookup yields CDR1 SGHNT and CDR2 YYREEE (reference sequence). The CDR3 reads CASSAATGYNSPLHF. The DNA for the CDR3 is TGTGCCAGCAGCGCGGCGACAGGGTATAATTCACCCCTCCACTTT.

The CDR3 here is CASSPVGRPDTQYF. As DNA, the CDR3 is TGCGCCAGCAGCCCCGTGGGAAGGCCAGATACGCAGTATTTT. The chain recombines TRBV4-1 with TRBJ2-3; D is undetermined. Trimming shortened V by 4 bases and J by 4 bases, and 12 bases separated the two germline ends. The CDR3 totals 14 residues. The germline V gene has CDR1 MGHRA and CDR2 YSYEKL.

V usage is TRBV7-6 and J usage is TRBJ2-1; D is tentatively TRBD1 or TRBD2 (7 bases each). The CDR3 is 17 residues long. The ends were cut back, 4 bases at V and 4 bases at J, with 20 bases in the middle. In germline, CDR1 is SGHVS, CDR2 FNYEAQ. The CDR3 is CASSWDYPGGVYNEQFF. As DNA, the CDR3 is TGTGCCAGCAGCTGGGACTACCCAGGGGGGGTTTACAATGAGCAGTTCTTC.

This clonotype was seen repeatedly, ten times or more. The V and J genes are TRBV12-3 or TRBV12-4 and TRBJ1-2, with a possible D match to TRBD1 (6 bases). The CDR3 length is 15 residues. V shed 3 bases and J shed 7 bases, with 18 bases lying between them. CDR3: CASSFQGSLGGGYTF. The CDR3 region has the DNA TGTGCCAGCAGTTTCCAGGGGTCCCTCGGAGGTGGCTACACCTTC.